Following are 4 T cell receptor beta chains from one sample sequenced in a study of graft-versus-host responses after intestinal transplantation. Only in-frame clones appear in the TCRdb table, and some are missing; sequencing was by immunoSEQ multiplex PCR. Among under 100,000 clones listed, approximately 92% were seen once. No cognate antigen is known for these TCRs. The source material was unstimulated CD8+ T cells sorted from spleen or lymph node cells, sampled before transplant. The receptor source for this set is a human donor who was the organ donor for an intestinal transplant.

This chain links TRBV6-6 with TRBJ1-5; D might be TRBD1 (5 bases). Germline V gene sequence: CDR1 MNHNY, CDR2 SVGAGI (reference sequence). The CDR3 is made up of 15 amino acids. V was trimmed by 6 bases and J by 0 bases, leaving 12 bases between them. The CDR3, as DNA: TGTGCCAGCAGCCCGGGGGGGTATAGCAATCAGCCCCAGCATTTT. Its translation is CASSPGGYSNQPQHF.

This chain links TRBV2 with TRBJ2-7; D is uncertain. The ends were cut back, 3 bases at V and 6 bases at J, with 15 bases in the middle. Germline CDR1 is SNHLY and CDR2 is FYNNEI. The CDR3 runs to 14 residues. Here the CDR3 reads CASSESRRVGEQYF. In DNA, the CDR3 is TGTGCCAGCAGTGAGTCCCGACGGGTTGGCGAGCAGTACTTC.

The chain is built from TRBV11-2 and TRBJ2-7, with D perhaps TRBD1 (6 bases). Germline V gene data show CDR1 as SGHAT and CDR2 as FQNNGV. The CDR3 consists of 15 residues. Between the trimmed V and J ends, which lost 4 bases and 2 bases, there was a span of 15 bases. Here the CDR3 DNA reads TGTGCCAGCAGCTCCAGAGGGGGTCGGACCTACGAGCAGTACTTC. Amino acid sequence: CASSSRGGRTYEQYF.

This sequence joins TRBV30 and TRBJ2-6, with D tentatively TRBD1 (5 bases). The germline V and J ends were trimmed by 0 bases and 13 bases, with 10 bases remaining between them. CDR1 and CDR2 (germline): GTSNPN, SVGIG (reference sequence). The CDR3 spans 12 residues. The CDR3 DNA reads TGTGCCTGGAGTGTACAGGTTCGGGTCCTGACTTTC. This translates into CAWSVQVRVLTF.